This T cell receptor beta chain was documented in a study of OX40 agonist ivuxolimab in advanced cancers. The wider study: Of the participants, around 39% had some prior anti-PD-1, anti-PD-L1 or anti-CTLA-4 therapy, which was allowed.

TCRdb keeps only in-frame clones here, not all; method: immunoSEQ multiplex PCR. The sample has under 20,000 clones, approximately 90% seen once; the top ten hold more than 10%. The CDR3 is 15 residues long. After removal of 2 bases from V and 3 bases from J, the junction contained 7 bases not matched to a gene. The germline V gene encodes CDR1 SGHAT and CDR2 FQNNGV. If patients had autoimmune disease history or systemic immunosuppression, they were excluded. The source material was CD4+ or CD8+ T cells sorted from blood, sampled in a trial of the OX40 agonist ivuxolimab. This sequence was found in an adult with an advanced solid tumor such as melanoma, head and neck, liver or kidney cancer. The chain is built from TRBV11-2 and TRBJ2-7; TRBD1 aligns across 7 bases. The chain's CDR3 is CASSLTAGGNYEQYF. DNA of the CDR3: TGTGCCAGCAGCTTAACTGCAGGGGGAAACTACGAGCAGTACTTC. Looking up the rest from reference TRBV11-2 and TRBJ2-7 gives the full variable domain: EAGVAQSPRYKIIEKRQSVAFWCNPISGHATLYWYQQILGQGPKLLIQFQNNGVVDDSQLPKDRFSAERLKGVDSTLKIQPAKLEDSAVYLCASSLTAGGNYEQYFGPGTRLTVT.